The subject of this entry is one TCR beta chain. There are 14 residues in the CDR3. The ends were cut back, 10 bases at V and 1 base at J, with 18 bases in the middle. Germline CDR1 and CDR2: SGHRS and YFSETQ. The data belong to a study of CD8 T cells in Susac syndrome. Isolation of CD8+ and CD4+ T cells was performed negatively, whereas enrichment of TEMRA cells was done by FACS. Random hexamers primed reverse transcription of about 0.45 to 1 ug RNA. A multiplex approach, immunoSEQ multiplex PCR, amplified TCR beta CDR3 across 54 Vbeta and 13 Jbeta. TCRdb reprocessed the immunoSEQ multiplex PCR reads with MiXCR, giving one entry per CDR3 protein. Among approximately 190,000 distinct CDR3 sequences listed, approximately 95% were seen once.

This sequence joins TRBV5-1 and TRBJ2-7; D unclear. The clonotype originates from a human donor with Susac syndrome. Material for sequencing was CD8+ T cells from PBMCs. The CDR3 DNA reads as TGCGCCTCCAACGCAGGAGACTCGTCCTACGAGCAGTACTTC. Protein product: CASNAGDSSYEQYF.